This TCR beta chain is drawn from a study of shared clonotypes between healthy human individuals (TCRdb year 2020). The study in broad terms: A couple of women and three men aged 18 to 49 years were included in the cohort. Per donor, three plates each were used for CD4 naive and CD4 memory, two for CD8 naive, and one for CD8 memory. The study deeply sequenced blood TCR repertoires of 5 or 6 healthy adults to estimate repertoire size and the extent of clonotype sharing between individuals. Libraries were prepared and TCR repertoires were sequenced by different laboratories using diverse techniques, in order to increase sequencing depth and limit assay-specific biases. Between about 0.8 and 9.5 billion PBMCs per donor were obtained by leukapheresis.

Donors were healthy HIV-negative adults with no recently reported acute infections or vaccinations. Only Caucasian adults living in Nashville, Tennessee, USA were represented among the donors. CD4+ T cells were enriched by magnetic negative selection, after which naive cells were positively selected on CD45RA and the negative fraction was taken as the memory subset. Blood was collected by leukapheresis, and PBMCs were isolated by Ficoll-Histopaque density gradient centrifugation and then cryopreserved in liquid nitrogen vapor phase. Analytical flow cytometry was used to check the purity and quantity of each magnetically sorted T cell population. From each sorted fraction, genomic DNA was isolated and quantified by UV absorbance on a Nanodrop 2000c. Using the deep immunoSEQ assay, TCR CDR3 regions were amplified from genomic DNA by multiplex PCR. Extracted genomic DNA from each cell subset was distributed evenly across all wells of several immunoSEQ 96-well plates, and each plate was treated as a replicate. Each replicate PCR for sorted subsets received approximately 220 ng genomic DNA, equal to about 30,000 T cell genomes. Purified libraries were quantified with a Qubit 3.0 fluorometer, sized on a Bioanalyzer 2100, and re-quantified with the KAPA Library Quantification kit. Each immunoSEQ 96-well plate was sequenced on its own single-read 150-cycle Illumina NextSeq 550 flow cell. The paper's processing steps were these. Because only junctional sequences without quality scores were contained in the immunoSEQ output, filtering matching that applied to full-length reads could not be performed. Sequences were annotated with PyIR, a Python wrapper for IgBLAST v1.9, using IMGT germline references to assign V/J genes and CDR3. Any read was removed if the V/J assignment was weak (E-value above 1e-6), the CDR3 was missing, or the read contained stop codons, out-of-frame junctions, or ambiguous translated residues. A V3J clonotype was defined by an identical inferred V gene, J gene, and CDR3 amino acid sequence. To compute the percentage overlap between repertoires, the number of shared unique clonotypes was divided by the size of the smaller repertoire. Repertoire richness was assessed with RTK rarefaction, the Chao1 estimator, and Recon v2.1 estimates of unobserved clonotypes. Generation probabilities for all TCRbeta clonotypes obtained by the gDNA method from several donors were computed using OLGA. Not all clones reach the TCRdb copy of this immuneACCESS table, which keeps in-frame sequences only. Checked studies attribute under half of the gap to unresolved V genes and leave the rest unexplained. V and J calls plus clone size are reproduced from that table; the DNA served to infer D and trimming. For this sample there are approximately 1,500,000 clones; 95% to 99% appear just once. Of the sample, approximately 0.44% is held by the ten largest clones.

Worth noting for this clone: Its binding antigen is unknown. No clone much larger than this one lies a single base away; base qualities are absent.

General findings and caveats noted by the study authors: Based on pairwise subsampling, the degree of clonotype sharing among donors was expected to be affected by sequencing depth. Even with the large sequencing depth, rarefaction of the sorted-subset datasets indicated that sequencing was incomplete. Naive subsets generally had larger estimated clonotype richness than memory subsets. Because the study included only a small number of donors, the genetic and exposure-history diversity represented was limited. Compared with non-shared clonotypes, the clonotypes found in all four sorted-subset donors had higher generation probabilities. About 4.5% of naive CD4, 3.5% of naive CD8, roughly 2.4% of memory CD4, and around 0.4% of memory CD8 clonotypes were shared across a few donors. Only blood was sampled, and tissue TCR repertoires likely differ from those in blood.

This clonotype was sampled from a man aged 25 to 40 in good health. Sample: naive CD4+ T cells sorted from blood. In light of the paper, this sample's cell subset or site label describes: CD45RA+ positively selected.

The CDR3 reads as follows: CASAMDRVHEQFF. DNA sequence: TGTGCTAGTGCTATGGACAGGGTGCATGAGCAGTTCTTC. The chain is made from TRBV12-5 and TRBJ2-1; 8 middle bases align to TRBD1. The CDR3 goes from the cysteine to the phenylalanine over 13 residues. The retained sequence is limited to the CDR3, 39 bases, with the frame set at the first base. V is trimmed back by 7 bases and J by 8 bases, and the junction contains 7 bases that no gene match accounts for. Via the germline V gene, CDR1 is LGHNT and CDR2 FRNRAP.